The 27 T cell receptor beta chains presented below share a single source sample, sequenced in a study of shared T cell receptors in the human thymus. The protocol was immunoSEQ multiplex PCR, while the TCRdb copy is restricted to in-frame clones and leaves out a portion. This table has 700,000 to 750,000 clones, approximately 85% appearing once. A further study also used this sample, focusing on human thymus T cells.

Material for sequencing was thymocytes. These receptors came from a girl younger than two with a congenital heart defect.

The chain uses TRBV2 and TRBJ1-1; 8 bases align to TRBD1. The CDR3 covers 16 residues. Germline V CDR1 and CDR2: SNHLY, FYNNEI. The ends lost 8 bases at V and 0 bases at J; junction bases unmatched: 11. Written as DNA, the CDR3 is TGTGCCAGCGAGGGACAGGACCCTGAAATGAACACTGAAGCTTTCTTT. Its translation is CASEGQDPEMNTEAFF.

The chain has TRBV6-6 and TRBJ2-1, with a weak D call TRBD1 (5 bases). The germline CDR1 and CDR2 sequences are MNHNY and SVGAGI (reference sequence). Trimming cost V 2 bases and J 4 bases, with 12 bases left between them. This CDR3 is built from 15 residues. This CDR3 reads CASSYRGTPYNEQFF. The CDR3 nucleotides read TGTGCCAGCAGTTACAGGGGCACCCCATACAATGAGCAGTTCTTC.

The rearrangement links TRBV10-3 to TRBJ1-3, with 8 bases identical to TRBD1. The junction had 8 bases not matched to a gene; V was cut back by 6 bases and J by 4 bases. The germline gives CDR1 ENHRY, CDR2 SYGVKD. The CDR3 spans 15 residues. CDR3 loop: CAIRDQDRAGNTIYF. The DNA for the CDR3 is TGTGCCATCAGGGACCAGGACAGGGCGGGAAACACCATATATTTT.

The chain's CDR3 is CASSSGQAYISDTQYF. The CDR3 DNA reads TGTGCCAGCAGCTCAGGACAGGCGTACATCTCGGATACGCAGTATTTT. The chain recombines TRBV5-4 with TRBJ2-3, with 7 bases fitting TRBD1. V was pared by 3 bases and J by 6 bases, with 13 bases of the junction left unmatched. Germline lookup yields CDR1 SGHNT and CDR2 YYREEE (reference sequence). The CDR3 has 16 amino acids.

The chain recombines TRBV4-1 with TRBJ2-7; D is possibly TRBD1 (5 bases). Trimming took 1 base from V and 2 from J, leaving 12 bases between them. Germline CDR1 and CDR2: MGHRA and YSYEKL. This CDR3 contains 15 residues. The CDR3 loop is CASSQARAPTYEQYF. In DNA form, the CDR3 reads TGCGCCAGCAGCCAAGCCAGGGCGCCGACCTACGAGCAGTACTTC.

This clone was counted once. The J gene is TRBJ1-2, the V gene TRBV27; no definite D call. Germline loops: CDR1 MNHEY, CDR2 SMNVEV (reference sequence). The CDR3 covers 14 residues. V lost 3 bases, J lost 2 bases, and 10 bases lay in between. Here the CDR3 reads CASSLGRKNYGYTF. CDR3 coding DNA: TGTGCCAGCAGTTTGGGCAGGAAGAACTATGGCTACACCTTC.

This chain connects TRBV6-1 to TRBJ1-6; 10 positions match TRBD1. Germline values: CDR1 MNHNS, CDR2 SASEGT. This CDR3 has 15 amino acids. After removal of 6 bases from V and 6 bases from J, the junction contained 5 bases not matched to a gene. CDR3 sequence reads: CASRGTGVANSPLHF. In DNA, the CDR3 is TGTGCCAGCAGGGGGACAGGGGTAGCTAATTCACCCCTCCACTTT.

The chain links TRBV27 to TRBJ2-5; 7 bases are a match to TRBD2. This CDR3 spans 15 amino acids. With V trimmed by 5 bases and J by 5 bases, 11 bases remained unmatched. Per germline, CDR1 MNHEY and CDR2 SMNVEV (reference sequence). Here the CDR3 reads CASSPRTRGLETQYF. The CDR3 DNA is TGTGCCAGCAGTCCTCGGACTAGAGGGCTTGAGACCCAGTACTTC.

This rearrangement joins TRBV5-1 to TRBJ1-4; D uncertain. The length of the CDR3 is 14 residues. Germline lookup yields CDR1 SGHRS and CDR2 YFSETQ. V lost 0 bases and J 6 bases, leaving 9 bases between the germline ends. DNA of the CDR3: TGCGCCAGCAGCTTGGGGGCCGGGGATGAAAAACTGTTTTTT. It translates to CASSLGAGDEKLFF.

This chain links TRBV18 with TRBJ2-7; D is ambiguous. Germline assignment: CDR1 KGHSH and CDR2 LQKENI. This CDR3 has 15 residues. Trimming stripped 0 bases from V and 2 bases from J, with 11 bases between. DNA of the CDR3: TGTGCCAGCTCACCACCCTCTTTCGGTACCTACGAGCAGTACTTC. It yields the protein CASSPPSFGTYEQYF.

The chain employs TRBV2 and TRBJ2-4; weak D call: TRBD2 (6 bases). The CDR3 covers 19 residues. Germline assignment: CDR1 SNHLY and CDR2 FYNNEI. The V end lost 8 bases, the J end lost 1 base, and 27 bases lay between the germline ends. CDR3 sequence (DNA): TGTGCCAGCGTCAAACGCCGAAACGAATCCGCGGGGGCCAAAAACATTCAGTACTTC. Amino acids: CASVKRRNESAGAKNIQYF.

The chain employs TRBV15 and TRBJ2-5; TRBD1 matches 8 bases. The CDR3 spans 16 residues. CDR1 and CDR2 from the germline V gene are LNHNV and YYDKDF (reference sequence). With V trimmed by 6 bases and J by 2 bases, 11 bases remained unmatched. The CDR3 is CATRYPGTGGQETQYF. For the CDR3, the DNA is TGTGCCACCAGATACCCCGGGACAGGCGGTCAAGAGACCCAGTACTTC.

This chain connects TRBV6-1 to TRBJ1-1; unclear D gene. Trimming shortened V by 7 bases and J by 6 bases, and 18 bases separated the two germline ends. CDR1 is MNHNS and CDR2 is SASEGT in the germline V gene. This CDR3 has 14 amino acids. Here the CDR3 DNA reads TGTGCCAGCATTAGGATCCCCGAGAGCGCTGAAGCTTTCTTT. It translates to CASIRIPESAEAFF.

This chain connects TRBV5-1 to TRBJ2-5; D perhaps matches TRBD1 (6 bases). Germline CDR1 SGHRS, CDR2 YFSETQ. This CDR3 is 13 amino acids long. Deletions cut 7 bases from V and 5 bases from J, with 15 bases between. The CDR3 nucleotides are TGCGCCAGCTACAGGGTCACGGGGGAGACCCAGTACTTC. This sequence encodes CASYRVTGETQYF.

The V and J genes are TRBV7-9 and TRBJ1-1; D is undetermined. The CDR3 has 11 amino acids. V lost 1 base, J lost 11 bases, and 8 bases lay in between. Germline V gene lookup returns CDR1 SEHNR and CDR2 FQNEAQ (reference sequence). CDR3: CASSLDSVAFF. Here the CDR3 DNA reads TGTGCCAGCAGCTTAGACAGTGTGGCTTTCTTT.

The chain joins TRBV5-1 to TRBJ1-2; tentatively, D is TRBD1 (5 bases). CDR3 length equals 15 residues. CDR1 and CDR2 from the germline V gene are SGHRS and YFSETQ. With 0 bases removed from V and 8 bases from J, the gap between germline ends came to 17 bases. CDR3 protein: CASSLALSGAEGYTF. Written as DNA, the CDR3 is TGCGCCAGCAGCTTGGCCCTCAGCGGGGCTGAGGGCTACACCTTC.

The chain joins TRBV27 to TRBJ2-5; 9 bases fit TRBD1. Germline assignment: CDR1 MNHEY and CDR2 SMNVEV (reference sequence). The V and J ends lost 6 bases and 4 bases, in that order; junction bases with no gene match: 12. The CDR3 is 16 residues long. CDR3 protein: CASRLHSNRGPETQYF. The CDR3 DNA reads TGTGCCAGCAGACTACACTCAAACAGGGGGCCAGAGACCCAGTACTTC.

This chain uses TRBV2 with TRBJ1-6; 7 nucleotides agree with TRBD1. Trimming at V came to 5 bases and at J to 6 bases, leaving 16 bases not matched to a gene. The germline CDR1 and CDR2 sequences are SNHLY and FYNNEI. This CDR3 region has 18 residues. CDR3 coding DNA: TGTGCCAGCAGTAAACCTATGGGAACAGGGGACTTTAATTCACCCCTCCACTTT. It is translated as CASSKPMGTGDFNSPLHF.

The chain has TRBV7-9 and TRBJ1-5, with D uncertain. V was cut by 5 bases and J by 3 bases, with 11 bases left in between. Germline V gene data show CDR1 as SEHNR and CDR2 as FQNEAQ (reference sequence). There are 14 residues in the CDR3. CDR3 sequence reads: CASSPGVPNQPQHF. DNA of the CDR3: TGTGCCAGCAGCCCCGGGGTTCCCAATCAGCCCCAGCATTTT.

There are a few counts of this clone. The V call is TRBV19, the J call TRBJ2-1, with 9 bases that match TRBD1. The V gene end was trimmed by 3 bases and the J gene end by 7 bases; junction bases not matched to a gene: 10. Germline assignment: CDR1 LNHDA and CDR2 SQIVND (reference sequence). CDR3 length: 16 amino acids. The CDR3 sequence: CASSIRGQGRGNEQFF. For the CDR3, the DNA is TGTGCCAGTAGTATTCGGGGACAGGGCAGGGGGAATGAGCAGTTCTTC.

The count of this clone is one. The rearrangement uses TRBV19 and TRBJ2-4, with 10 bases aligning to TRBD2. The ends lost 1 base at V and 15 bases at J; junction bases unmatched: 6. CDR1 LNHDA and CDR2 SQIVND come from the germline V gene (reference sequence). The CDR3 totals 13 residues. CDR3 sequence: CASSIGSGGRRYF. The CDR3 bases are TGTGCCAGTAGTATAGGTAGCGGGGGGCGGAGGTACTTC.

This chain joins TRBV12-5 and TRBJ2-1; 9 bases line up with TRBD2. J gave up 7 bases and V 9 bases, and 13 bases lay outside the gene matches. Germline V gene data show CDR1 as LGHNT and CDR2 as FRNRAP. The CDR3 contains 15 residues. The CDR3 region has the DNA TGTGCTAGCACCCCGGGCGGGGGGGAAGAGAATGAGCAGTTCTTC. Residues: CASTPGGGEENEQFF.

In this sample, this clone turned up once. The J gene is TRBJ1-6, the V gene TRBV5-1; TRBD1 aligns across 9 bases. The germline CDR1 and CDR2 sequences are SGHRS and YFSETQ. This CDR3 is 14 amino acids long. V was pared by 4 bases and J by 12 bases, with 8 bases of the junction left unmatched. The CDR3 protein is CASSQGQGTLPLHF. The DNA for the CDR3 is TGCGCCAGCAGCCAGGGACAGGGAACCTTACCCCTCCACTTT.

The chain carries TRBV5-1 and TRBJ1-2, with 9 bases fitting TRBD1. V was clipped by 4 bases and J by 3 bases; unmatched bases: 7. The CDR3 length is 15 residues. CDR1 and CDR2 from the germline V gene are SGHRS and YFSETQ. DNA of the CDR3: TGCGCCAGCAGCACCTACAGGGGGCGAGACTATGGCTACACCTTC. Translating gives CASSTYRGRDYGYTF.

The chain couples TRBV5-1 to TRBJ2-1; TRBD1 might be the D (5 bases). The germline V gene encodes CDR1 SGHRS and CDR2 YFSETQ. The CDR3 spans 16 residues. Trimming removed 4 bases at V and 6 bases at J, with 20 bases between. The CDR3 DNA follows: TGCGCCAGCAGCGAAAGCCCAGGGCTTGTAGGCAATGAGCAGTTCTTC. Its translation: CASSESPGLVGNEQFF. Combining the CDR3 with reference TRBV5-1 and TRBJ2-1 gives the whole variable domain KAGVTQTPRYLIKTRGQQVTLSCSPISGHRSVSWYQQTPGQGLQFLFEYFSETQRNKGNFPGRFSGRQFSNSRSEMNVSTLELGDSALYLCASSESPGLVGNEQFFGPGTRLTVL.

Remarks on this clone: The junction and the germline gene differ at one end; a read error may be behind it. The chain uses TRBV19 and TRBJ1-6, with 9 nucleotides matching TRBD1. The CDR3 is 14 amino acids. The germline V gene encodes CDR1 LNHDA and CDR2 SQIVND (reference sequence). This chain's CDR3 is CASSRGTGNSPLRF. The CDR3 bases are TGTGCCAGTAGTCGAGGGACAGGGAATTCACCCCTCCGCTTT.

The V call is TRBV2, the J call TRBJ2-1; 11 bases are a match to TRBD2. V shed 1 base and J 7 bases; nucleotides not matched to a gene: 9. Germline V gene sequence: CDR1 SNHLY, CDR2 FYNNEI. The CDR3 contains 17 residues. CDR3 in amino acids: CASSEGISGGGYNEQFF. The CDR3 nucleotides read TGTGCCAGCAGTGAAGGGATTAGCGGGGGGGGGTATAATGAGCAGTTCTTC.